The next 32 T cell receptor beta chains were all read from a single sample in a study of blood T cell repertoires in COVID-19. TCRdb keeps only in-frame clones here, not all; method: immunoSEQ multiplex PCR. In the table there are over 250,000 clones, about 90% of which are singletons. Sequences were obtained from PBMCs or T cells enriched from blood (not recorded which). These receptors were collected from a woman aged 55-75 years who had recovered from COVID-19.

The gene calls are TRBV27 and TRBJ2-7, with 9 nucleotides matching TRBD1. The CDR3 has 15 residues. J was trimmed by 2 bases and V by 2 bases; bases with no gene match: 4. The germline gives CDR1 MNHEY, CDR2 SMNVEV (reference sequence). CDR3 DNA sequence: TGTGCCAGCAGTTTAGGGGACAGGGCCCCCTACGAGCAGTACTTC. The encoded protein is CASSLGDRAPYEQYF.

This chain connects TRBV15 to TRBJ1-5; 7 positions match TRBD1. Germline lookup yields CDR1 LNHNV and CDR2 YYDKDF (reference sequence). The CDR3 totals 17 residues. J lost 0 bases, V lost 1 base, and 6 bases had no gene match. CDR3 bases: TGTGCCACCAGCAGAGGGACAGGCGATTATAGCAATCAGCCCCAGCATTTT. It translates to CATSRGTGDYSNQPQHF.

The rearrangement joins TRBV5-6 to TRBJ1-1; no firm D call. CDR1 is SGHDT and CDR2 is YYEEEE in the germline V gene. V was trimmed by 2 bases and J by 6 bases, leaving 8 bases between them. The length of the CDR3 is 12 residues. The CDR3 DNA sequence: TGTGCCAGCAGCTTTACGAGGTCTGAAGCTTTCTTT. Its protein is CASSFTRSEAFF.

The V call is TRBV3-1 (or the pseudogene TRBV3-2), the J call TRBJ2-7, with D maybe TRBD1 (5 bases). Trimming took off 3 bases at V and 3 bases at J, with 12 bases between the two ends. CDR3 length: 14 residues. Looked up from germline, CDR1 is LGHDT and CDR2 is YNNKEL (reference sequence). CDR3 sequence: CASSHGHRDYEQYF. DNA for the CDR3: TGTGCCAGCAGCCACGGACACAGAGACTACGAGCAGTACTTC.

In DNA, the CDR3 is TGTGCCAGCAGCCCCCGACAGCCAGAAGGAGGCTACACCTTC. Residues: CASSPRQPEGGYTF. The V and J genes are TRBV3-1 (or the pseudogene TRBV3-2) and TRBJ1-2, with a possible D match to TRBD1 (5 bases). CDR3 length: 14 residues. Germline-derived CDR1 and CDR2 are LGHDT and YNNKEL (reference sequence). V was clipped by 4 bases and J by 8 bases, with 17 bases between them.

This clone came up once. CDR3 protein: CASSADRGGETQYF. The CDR3 region has the DNA TGTGCCAGCAGCGCCGACAGGGGTGGGGAGACCCAGTACTTC. The genes are TRBV9 and TRBJ2-5; 8 nucleotides align to TRBD1. CDR1 is SGDLS and CDR2 is YYNGEE in the germline V gene. The J segment lost 5 bases and the V segment lost 3 bases, leaving 6 bases of the junction unmatched. The CDR3 is 14 residues long.

As to this clone: Compared with germline, one end of the junction differs, possibly owing to a read error. The chain joins TRBV19 to TRBJ1-2; D not certain. CDR1 and CDR2 from the germline V gene are LNHDA and SQIVND (reference sequence). The CDR3 runs to 17 residues. The CDR3 protein is CASSLEVLRLRNYGYTF. In DNA form, the CDR3 reads TGTGCCAGTAGTCTAGAGGTCCTTCGACTCCGGAACTATGGCTACACCTTC.

V and J are TRBV13 and TRBJ2-5; 13 nucleotides match TRBD2. Germline CDR1 reads PRHDT; CDR2 reads FYEKMQ (reference sequence). The V gene end was trimmed by 0 bases and the J gene end by 3 bases; junction bases not matched to a gene: 4. The CDR3 totals 17 residues. The CDR3 protein is CASSLGGLAGVEETQYF. DNA of the CDR3: TGTGCCAGCAGCTTAGGTGGACTAGCGGGAGTTGAAGAGACCCAGTACTTC.

The chain carries TRBV5-1 and TRBJ2-7, with 10 bases that match TRBD2. V dropped 0 bases and J dropped 5; count of bases not matched to a gene: 8. The CDR3 is made up of 16 amino acids. The germline V gene has CDR1 SGHRS and CDR2 YFSETQ. CDR3 nucleotides: TGCGCCAGCAGCTTGGCGGTAGCGGGAGGCTGGAACGAGCAGTACTTC. This translates into CASSLAVAGGWNEQYF.

The rearrangement uses TRBV7-2 and TRBJ2-3, with TRBD1 as a possible D gene (5 bases). V was shortened by 4 bases and J by 2 bases, with 16 bases between the two germline ends. This CDR3 is 16 amino acids long. CDR1 is SGHTA and CDR2 is FQGNSA in the germline V gene. This chain's CDR3 is CASSSGHLGNTDTQYF. The CDR3 coding sequence is TGTGCCAGCAGCTCTGGACACCTAGGAAACACAGATACGCAGTATTTT.

The rearrangement joins TRBV5-1 to TRBJ1-4, with D possibly being TRBD1 (5 bases). CDR1 and CDR2 (germline): SGHRS, YFSETQ. Trimming took 0 bases from V and 4 from J, leaving 10 bases between them. The CDR3 totals 15 residues. The CDR3 nucleotides are TGCGCCAGCAGCTTGGAAGGGGCGCTTAATGAAAAACTGTTTTTT. Encoded protein: CASSLEGALNEKLFF.

The CDR3 coding sequence is TGTGCCAGCAGTCCGGACAGGGTGGATAATTCACCCCTCCACTTT. This sequence encodes CASSPDRVDNSPLHF. The chain links TRBV28 to TRBJ1-6, with 8 positions matching TRBD1. V dropped 5 bases and J dropped 5; count of bases not matched to a gene: 5. The CDR3 covers 15 residues. Germline assignment: CDR1 MDHEN and CDR2 SYDVKM. Together with reference TRBV28 and TRBJ1-6, the CDR3 gives the full variable domain: DVKVTQSSRYLVKRTGEKVFLECVQDMDHENMFWYRQDPGLGLRLIYFSYDVKMKEKGDIPEGYSVSREKKERFSLILESASTNQTSMYLCASSPDRVDNSPLHFGNGTRLTVT.

The chain uses TRBV7-6 and TRBJ2-3; the match to TRBD1 covers 9 bases. This CDR3 contains 16 residues. The V segment lost 5 bases and the J segment 4 bases; nucleotides outside the gene matches: 10. Germline V gene lookup returns CDR1 SGHVS and CDR2 FNYEAQ. CDR3 sequence (DNA): TGTGCCAGCAGCCAGGGACAGGGCCTAGAAGCAGATACGCAGTATTTT. This sequence encodes CASSQGQGLEADTQYF.

Note on this clone: One end of the junction varies from germline; a read error may be responsible. The chain uses TRBV7-7 and TRBJ2-1; 7 bases fit TRBD2. The germline gives CDR1 SSHAT, CDR2 FNYEAQ (reference sequence). The CDR3 spans 15 residues. Here the CDR3 reads CASSPRGRPWDEQFF. CDR3 in DNA: TGTGCTAGCAGCCCTCGCGGGAGACCCTGGGATGAGCAGTTCTTC.

J is TRBJ1-2 and V is TRBV2; possibly TRBD1 for D (6 bases). The CDR3 runs to 14 residues. Trimming removed 6 bases from V and 4 bases from J, with 15 bases in between. Germline CDR1 and CDR2: SNHLY and FYNNEI. The DNA for the CDR3 is TGTGCCAGCAGGTCCACGGGACACATCTATGGCTACACCTTC. As protein: CASRSTGHIYGYTF.

The chain carries TRBV24-1 and TRBJ2-1; the D gene is possibly TRBD2 (5 bases). The CDR3 spans 14 residues. Germline lookup yields CDR1 KGHDR and CDR2 SFDVKD. Between the trimmed V and J ends, which lost 1 base and 9 bases, there was a span of 12 bases. DNA for the CDR3: TGTGCCACCAGTGATTTTACAAGGAGCGGTGAGCAGTTCTTC. Its protein is CATSDFTRSGEQFF.

This clone was found a few times. The chain combines TRBV5-4 with TRBJ2-1, with D maybe TRBD2 (6 bases). The V gene's germline CDR1 is SGHNT and CDR2 YYREEE (reference sequence). The germline V and J ends were trimmed by 3 bases and 2 bases, with 15 bases remaining between them. The length of the CDR3 is 16 residues. The CDR3 nucleotides read TGTGCCAGCAGCTCCTCGGAGGGTTTGCCCTACAATGAGCAGTTCTTC. Protein product: CASSSSEGLPYNEQFF. The whole variable domain, remainder taken from reference TRBV5-4 and TRBJ2-1, is ETGVTQSPTHLIKTRGQQVTLRCSSQSGHNTVSWYQQALGQGPQFIFQYYREEENGRGNFPPRFSGLQFPNYSSELNVNALELDDSALYLCASSSSEGLPYNEQFFGPGTRLTVL.

The chain employs TRBV10-2 and TRBJ2-7, with TRBD2 identical over 8 bases. CDR3 size: 15 residues. After removal of 6 bases from V and 3 bases from J, the junction contained 10 bases not matched to a gene. Germline-derived CDR1 and CDR2 are WSHSY and SAAADI. This CDR3 is CASRGSGRASYEQYF. The DNA of the CDR3 is TGCGCCAGCAGAGGGAGCGGGAGAGCGAGCTACGAGCAGTACTTC.

This clone appeared once. This sequence joins TRBV19 and TRBJ1-1, with a tentative D call TRBD1 (5 bases). Trimming cost V 5 bases and J 6 bases, with 10 bases left between them. The CDR3 runs to 12 residues. Germline V gene data show CDR1 as LNHDA and CDR2 as SQIVND (reference sequence). Here the CDR3 DNA reads TGTGCCAGTAGTCAGGGAGGCGCTGAAGCTTTCTTT. It translates to CASSQGGAEAFF.

The V and J genes are TRBV18 and TRBJ2-5; D is ambiguous. Trimming shortened V by 4 bases and J by 5 bases, and 11 bases separated the two germline ends. Germline loops: CDR1 KGHSH, CDR2 LQKENI. The CDR3 contains 13 residues. The CDR3 loop is CASSRTPTETQYF. CDR3 in DNA: TGTGCCAGCTCACGCACACCAACGGAGACCCAGTACTTC.

This chain connects TRBV30 to TRBJ1-5; the D gene is possibly TRBD1 (6 bases). Trimming removed 1 base at V and 2 bases at J, with 6 bases between. This CDR3 has 13 residues. Germline V gives CDR1 GTSNPN, CDR2 SVGIG (reference sequence). For the CDR3, the DNA is TGTGCCTGGAGTGCAGGGGGCAATCAGCCCCAGCATTTT. This translates into CAWSAGGNQPQHF.

The V and J genes are TRBV30 and TRBJ1-6, with D maybe TRBD1 (6 bases). This CDR3 contains 13 residues. Germline assignment: CDR1 GTSNPN and CDR2 SVGIG (reference sequence). V lost 0 bases to trimming and J lost 10 bases, with 10 bases between them. The CDR3 loop reads CAWSVFRGSPLHF. The CDR3 DNA sequence: TGTGCCTGGAGTGTATTCAGGGGATCACCCCTCCACTTT.

The rearrangement links TRBV5-1 to TRBJ1-4; 12 nucleotides line up with TRBD1. The CDR3 covers 15 residues. The J segment lost 7 bases and the V segment lost 2 bases, leaving 3 bases of the junction unmatched. Germline assignment: CDR1 SGHRS and CDR2 YFSETQ. The CDR3 loop is CASSFGTGGVEKLFF. CDR3 nucleotide sequence: TGCGCCAGCAGCTTTGGGACAGGGGGCGTTGAAAAACTGTTTTTT.

The V gene is TRBV2, the J gene TRBJ1-5, with D perhaps TRBD1 (6 bases). This CDR3 comprises 13 residues. Germline V gene data show CDR1 as SNHLY and CDR2 as FYNNEI. The germline V and J ends were trimmed by 7 bases and 6 bases, with 13 bases remaining between them. The CDR3 spells CASTIQGSQPQHF. The CDR3 nucleotides read TGTGCCAGCACAATACAGGGCAGTCAGCCCCAGCATTTT.

The rearrangement links TRBV30 to TRBJ1-5, with 8 bases that match TRBD1. Losses at the gene ends were 2 bases for V and 4 bases for J; bases not matched to a gene: 10. Germline V gives CDR1 GTSNPN, CDR2 SVGIG (reference sequence). This CDR3 contains 16 residues. This chain's CDR3 is CAWSPSGGRTNQPQHF. The CDR3 nucleotides are TGTGCCTGGAGTCCCTCAGGGGGCAGAACAAATCAGCCCCAGCATTTT.

This chain joins TRBV5-6 and TRBJ1-1; D is undetermined. Germline loops: CDR1 SGHDT, CDR2 YYEEEE. Trimming took off 0 bases at V and 10 bases at J, with 13 bases between the two ends. This CDR3 has 13 amino acids. CDR3 DNA sequence: TGTGCCAGCAGCTTGGTCCTCCACGAGGGAGCTTTCTTT. This codes for CASSLVLHEGAFF.

The chain is built from TRBV5-1 and TRBJ1-4, with unresolved D. Per the germline V gene, CDR1 is SGHRS and CDR2 is YFSETQ. This CDR3 is built from 15 residues. The ends were cut back, 3 bases at V and 0 bases at J, with 9 bases in the middle. The DNA of the CDR3 is TGCGCCAGCAGCTCTCGAGATTCAACTAATGAAAAACTGTTTTTT. Its translation is CASSSRDSTNEKLFF. Supplemented by reference TRBV5-1 and TRBJ1-4, the full variable domain reads KAGVTQTPRYLIKTRGQQVTLSCSPISGHRSVSWYQQTPGQGLQFLFEYFSETQRNKGNFPGRFSGRQFSNSRSEMNVSTLELGDSALYLCASSSRDSTNEKLFFGSGTQLSVL.

The CDR3 DNA sequence: TGTGCCAGCAGCCTTGCGGGAGGGCCGGATACGCAGTATTTT. Its translation: CASSLAGGPDTQYF. V gene TRBV3-1 (or the pseudogene TRBV3-2) combines with J gene TRBJ2-3; 9 nucleotides match TRBD2. The V segment lost 4 bases and the J segment 6 bases; nucleotides outside the gene matches: 5. The CDR3 runs 14 residues. CDR1 LGHDT and CDR2 YNNKEL come from the germline V gene (reference sequence).

The rearrangement uses TRBV28 and TRBJ1-4; D perhaps matches TRBD1 (6 bases). Trimming left V 3 bases short and J 3 bases short, with 14 bases between. The CDR3 spans 16 residues. Germline CDR1 and CDR2: MDHEN and SYDVKM. CDR3 amino acids: CASSLGRGYPNEKLFF. DNA for the CDR3: TGTGCCAGCAGTTTGGGCAGGGGATATCCTAATGAAAAACTGTTTTTT.

The rearrangement uses TRBV5-1 and TRBJ1-2, with D possibly TRBD1 on 6 matching bases. V lost 2 bases, J lost 4 bases, and 12 bases lay in between. The CDR3 extends over 14 amino acids. The germline gives CDR1 SGHRS, CDR2 YFSETQ. The CDR3 region has the DNA TGCGCCAGCAGCTTTTTACAGGGAGCCTATGGCTACACCTTC. As protein: CASSFLQGAYGYTF.

The chain is built from TRBV10-3 and TRBJ1-6; D possibly corresponds to TRBD1 (5 bases). Germline CDR1 ENHRY, CDR2 SYGVKD. The CDR3 has 14 amino acids. V lost 4 bases, J lost 3 bases, and 7 bases lay in between. CDR3 coding DNA: TGTGCCATCAGTGCGGGGGGCTATAATTCACCCCTCCACTTT. Protein: CAISAGGYNSPLHF.

DNA of the CDR3: TGTGCCAGCAGTTCCCCCAGTGCCGGGAATTCACCCCTCCACTTT. It is translated as CASSSPSAGNSPLHF. The V call is TRBV27, the J call TRBJ1-6, with D uncertain. Germline assignment: CDR1 MNHEY and CDR2 SMNVEV (reference sequence). This CDR3 is 15 amino acids long. Trimming took off 4 bases at V and 7 bases at J, with 14 bases between the two ends.